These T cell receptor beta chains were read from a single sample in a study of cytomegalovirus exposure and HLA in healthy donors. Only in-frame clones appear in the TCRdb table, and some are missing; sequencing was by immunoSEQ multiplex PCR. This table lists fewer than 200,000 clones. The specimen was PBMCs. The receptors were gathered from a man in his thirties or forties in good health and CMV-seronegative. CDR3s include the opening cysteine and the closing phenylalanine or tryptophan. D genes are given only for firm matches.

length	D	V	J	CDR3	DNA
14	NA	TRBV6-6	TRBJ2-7	CASRTQGSHYEQYF	TGTGCCAGCAGAACTCAGGGTTCCCACTACGAGCAGTACTTC
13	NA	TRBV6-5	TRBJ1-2	CASSYGSGYGYTF	TGTGCCAGCAGTTACGGGTCAGGGTATGGCTACACCTTC
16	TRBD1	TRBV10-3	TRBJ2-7	CAISEPGQVNSYEQYF	TGTGCCATCAGTGAGCCGGGACAGGTTAACTCCTACGAGCAGTACTTC
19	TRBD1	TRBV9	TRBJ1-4	CASSVASGTGISEDEKLFF	TGTGCCAGCAGCGTAGCCTCCGGGACAGGGATATCGGAGGATGAAAAACTGTTTTTT
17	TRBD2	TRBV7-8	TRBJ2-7	CASSHDAGTSASYEQYF	TGTGCCAGCAGCCATGATGCAGGGACTAGTGCTTCCTACGAGCAGTACTTC
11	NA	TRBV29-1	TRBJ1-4	CSVDTGNELFF	TGCAGCGTTGATACAGGGAATGAACTGTTTTTT
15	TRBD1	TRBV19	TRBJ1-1	CASSQPGGAGTEAFF	TGTGCCAGTAGTCAACCAGGGGGCGCGGGCACTGAAGCTTTCTTT
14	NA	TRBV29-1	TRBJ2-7	CSVLGRQATYEQYF	TGCAGCGTTCTTGGCCGACAGGCGACCTACGAGCAGTACTTC
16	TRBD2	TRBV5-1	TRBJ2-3	CASRHGLAGSTDTQYF	TGCGCCAGCAGACACGGACTAGCGGGAAGCACAGATACGCAGTATTTT
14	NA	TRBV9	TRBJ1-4	CASSVTASGEKLFF	TGTGCCAGCAGCGTAACTGCGTCGGGTGAAAAACTGTTTTTT
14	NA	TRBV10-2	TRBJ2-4	CASSEFDRTDIQYF	TGCGCCAGCAGTGAGTTCGACAGGACCGACATTCAGTACTTC
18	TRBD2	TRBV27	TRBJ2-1	CASSPGLAGGPDGNEQFF	TGTGCCAGCAGTCCGGGACTAGCGGGAGGCCCAGACGGCAATGAGCAGTTCTTC
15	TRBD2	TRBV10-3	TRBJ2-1	CAITGTSGSSDEQFF	TGTGCCATCACCGGGACTAGCGGGAGTTCTGATGAGCAGTTCTTC
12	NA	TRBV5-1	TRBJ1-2	CASSADSHGYTF	TGCGCCAGCAGCGCCGACAGTCATGGCTACACCTTC
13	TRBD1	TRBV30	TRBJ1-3	CARRGPSGNTIYF	TGTGCCCGTAGGGGGCCCTCTGGAAACACCATATATTTT
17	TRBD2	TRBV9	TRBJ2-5	CASSVASLAGAQETQYF	TGTGCCAGCAGCGTAGCTTCACTAGCGGGGGCACAAGAGACCCAGTACTTC
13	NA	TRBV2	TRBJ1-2	CASSDGGRYGYTF	TGTGCCAGCAGTGATGGGGGCCGCTATGGCTACACCTTC
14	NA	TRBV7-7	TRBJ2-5	CASSLGGNQETQYF	TGTGCCAGCAGCTTAGGGGGCAACCAAGAGACCCAGTACTTC
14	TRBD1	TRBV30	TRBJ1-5	CAWSLTGGNQPQHF	TGTGCCTGGAGTTTAACAGGGGGCAATCAGCCCCAGCATTTT
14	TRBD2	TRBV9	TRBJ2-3	CASSNSGGEDTQYF	TGTGCCAGCAGCAATAGCGGGGGGGAGGATACGCAGTATTTT
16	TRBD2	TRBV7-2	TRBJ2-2	CASRRAGTMNTGELFF	TGTGCCAGCAGGCGAGCGGGGACGATGAACACCGGGGAGCTGTTTTTT
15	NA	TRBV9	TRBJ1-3	CASSPQTGTGNTIYF	TGTGCCAGCAGCCCTCAAACCGGGACTGGAAACACCATATATTTT